One sample yielded the 27 T cell receptor beta chains listed below, sequenced in a study of T cells in Graves' hyperthyroidism and ophthalmopathy. Using RNA transcripts as the source, TCR beta CDR3 regions were amplified. A set of HTBI primers served as the primers for a first-round RT-PCR of the TCR CDR3. TCRdb reprocessed the multiplex PCR reads via MiXCR and lists one record per CDR3 protein. The sample carries roughly 260,000 distinct CDR3 sequences, roughly 15% recorded once. Sequenced input: blood. The receptors were gathered from a woman aged 40 to 50 with Graves' hyperthyroidism that later progressed to Graves' ophthalmopathy.

In its sample, this clonotype was seen many times. The chain is built from TRBV15 and TRBJ2-7; 9 positions agree with TRBD1. V trimming: 0 bases; J trimming: 2 bases; junction bases outside the gene matches: 8. The germline gives CDR1 LNHNV, CDR2 YYDKDF (reference sequence). The CDR3 has 17 residues. The CDR3 loop is CATSRDLDRGLPYEQYF. The CDR3 DNA reads TGTGCCACCAGCAGAGATCTGGACAGGGGCCTTCCCTACGAGCAGTACTTC.

This clonotype was counted many times. The chain employs TRBV6-2 or TRBV6-3 and TRBJ2-5; D unclear. V was cut by 6 bases and J by 5 bases, with 10 bases left in between. The CDR3 loop spans 12 amino acids. Germline loops: CDR1 MNHEY, CDR2 SVGEGT. The CDR3 sequence is CASRSNGETQYF. For the CDR3, the DNA is TGTGCCAGCAGAAGCAATGGGGAGACCCAGTACTTC.

This chain joins TRBV5-4 and TRBJ2-7; D is unclear. CDR1 is SGHNT, CDR2 YYREEE, per germline (reference sequence). The CDR3 covers 12 residues. The V gene lost 3 bases and the J gene lost 6 bases, with 10 bases spanning the gap. The CDR3 coding sequence is TGTGCCAGCAGCTCGGCCTTCTCCGAGCAGTACTTC. It codes for CASSSAFSEQYF.

This clonotype was counted ten times or more. The chain links TRBV28 to TRBJ1-1, with D maybe TRBD1 (5 bases). The CDR3 is 14 amino acids. Looked up from germline, CDR1 is MDHEN and CDR2 is SYDVKM. V lost 5 bases to trimming and J lost 1 base, with 11 bases between them. The chain's CDR3 is CASSVRGGNTEAFF. The CDR3 DNA is TGTGCCAGCAGTGTCCGGGGGGGGAACACTGAAGCTTTCTTT.

Points on this clonotype: Its ends do not fully match the called genes, so a read error is possible. CDR3 residues: CANSLVGQGERTIYF. The CDR3 DNA is TGTGCCAACAGTTTGGTGGGACAAGGGGAACGAACCATATATTTT. The chain links TRBV12-3 or TRBV12-4 to TRBJ1-3, with D perhaps TRBD1 (6 bases). The CDR3 has 15 residues.

This clonotype was counted at least ten times. The chain joins TRBV28 to TRBJ2-7; the match to TRBD2 covers 11 bases. CDR1 is MDHEN, CDR2 SYDVKM, per germline. Trimming at V came to 8 bases and at J to 5 bases, leaving 17 bases not matched to a gene. This CDR3 contains 17 residues. The CDR3: CASAPGGLAGGGNEQYF. The CDR3 nucleotides read TGTGCCAGCGCCCCGGGGGGGCTAGCGGGAGGCGGTAACGAGCAGTACTTC.

V and J are TRBV9 and TRBJ2-7; 10 nucleotides line up with TRBD2. The V gene end was trimmed by 4 bases and the J gene end by 5 bases; junction bases not matched to a gene: 6. CDR3 size: 14 residues. Germline V gene lookup returns CDR1 SGDLS and CDR2 YYNGEE. Here the CDR3 DNA reads TGTGCCAGCAGCATACCTAGCGGGAGCCACGAGCAGTACTTC. This gives the protein CASSIPSGSHEQYF.

The CDR3 coding sequence is TGTGCCAGCAGCTTACTTTGGGATATGAACACTGAAGCTTTCTTT. It yields the protein CASSLLWDMNTEAFF. The rearrangement joins TRBV11-2 to TRBJ1-1; D unresolved. Germline lookup yields CDR1 SGHAT and CDR2 FQNNGV. Trimming stripped 2 bases from V and 0 bases from J, with 10 bases between. This CDR3 is 15 amino acids long.

The sample holds many counts of this clonotype. This chain links TRBV19 with TRBJ1-6; possibly TRBD1 for D (6 bases). There are 15 residues in the CDR3. V was clipped by 7 bases and J by 1 base, with 11 bases between them. The germline V gene has CDR1 LNHDA and CDR2 SQIVND (reference sequence). The CDR3 coding sequence is TGTGCCAGTAAGGACAGTGGGTCCTATAATTCACCCCTCCACTTT. It encodes CASKDSGSYNSPLHF.

This clonotype was seen more than once but under ten times. Being one base from a much bigger clone, this may be a read error. This chain links TRBV30 with TRBJ2-5; 7 bases align to TRBD2. Germline CDR1 reads GTSNPN; CDR2 reads SVGIG (reference sequence). V dropped 4 bases and J dropped 4; count of bases not matched to a gene: 12. The CDR3 totals 15 residues. DNA for the CDR3: TGTGCCTGGACTCGGACTGGCGGGAGCAGAGAGACCCAGTACTTC. It encodes CAWTRTGGSRETQYF.

This clonotype has ten or more counts. J is TRBJ2-7 and V is TRBV10-3, with 7 bases aligning to TRBD1. CDR3 length equals 15 residues. J gave up 3 bases and V 0 bases, and 5 bases lay outside the gene matches. From germline, CDR1 is ENHRY and CDR2 SYGVKD. Here the CDR3 reads CAISESRDRVYEQYF. The DNA for the CDR3 is TGTGCCATCAGTGAGTCCCGAGACAGGGTCTACGAGCAGTACTTC.

This clonotype was seen at least ten times. One junction end disagrees with the germline gene, perhaps due to a read error. The gene calls are TRBV5-1 and TRBJ2-7, with TRBD1 as a possible D gene (5 bases). The germline V gene encodes CDR1 SGHRS and CDR2 YFSETQ. This CDR3 is built from 12 residues. CDR3 sequence (DNA): TGTGCCAGCAGTTTAGGGGCCTACGAGCAGTACTTC. Translating gives CASSLGAYEQYF.

This clonotype showed up just a few times. The chain carries TRBV5-1 and TRBJ1-2, with 9 bases identical to TRBD1. V shed 5 bases, J shed 0 bases, and the junction held 8 bases outside the gene matches. CDR3 length: 16 residues. The germline V gene encodes CDR1 SGHRS and CDR2 YFSETQ. The CDR3 sequence is CASRPDRGRANYGYTF. The CDR3 DNA sequence: TGCGCCAGCAGGCCGGACAGGGGACGGGCTAACTATGGCTACACCTTC.

A word on this clonotype: This may stem from a read error, because a much larger clone lies one nucleotide away. J is TRBJ2-1 and V is TRBV5-4; D not resolved. In germline, CDR1 is SGHNT, CDR2 YYREEE (reference sequence). This CDR3 comprises 13 residues. Written as DNA, the CDR3 is TGTGCCAGCAGCGCGGCCCTCTACAGTGAGCAGTTCTTC. Translation gives CASSAALYSEQFF. The whole variable domain, remainder taken from reference TRBV5-4 and TRBJ2-1, is ETGVTQSPTHLIKTRGQQVTLRCSSQSGHNTVSWYQQALGQGPQFIFQYYREEENGRGNFPPRFSGLQFPNYSSELNVNALELDDSALYLCASSAALYSEQFFGPGTRLTVL.

This clonotype was seen a few times. V usage is TRBV6-1 and J usage is TRBJ1-5; 8 bases line up with TRBD1. Germline-derived CDR1 and CDR2 are MNHNS and SASEGT. V dropped 3 bases and J dropped 5; count of bases not matched to a gene: 18. This CDR3 has 19 residues. The CDR3 is CASSDLTYLGQGADQPQHF. The CDR3 DNA follows: TGTGCCAGCAGTGATTTAACCTACCTAGGACAGGGAGCGGATCAGCCCCAGCATTTT.

This clonotype has ten or more counts. This chain joins TRBV5-1 and TRBJ2-1; TRBD1 or TRBD2 may be the D gene (6 bases each). The germline V gene encodes CDR1 SGHRS and CDR2 YFSETQ. The CDR3 spans 15 residues. Between the trimmed V and J ends, which lost 6 bases and 0 bases, there was a span of 13 bases. The CDR3 sequence is CASMRGASSYNEQFF. The CDR3 nucleotides read TGCGCCAGCATGAGGGGGGCCAGCTCCTACAATGAGCAGTTCTTC.

In its sample, this clonotype was seen many times. The V call is TRBV6-1, the J call TRBJ1-5; 7 nucleotides line up with TRBD1. V was clipped by 6 bases and J by 6 bases; unmatched bases: 8. The CDR3 is 14 amino acids. CDR1 is MNHNS and CDR2 is SASEGT in the germline V gene. CDR3 nucleotide sequence: TGTGCCAGCAGGACAGGGTCCGGGGCTCAGCCCCAGCATTTT. Its translation: CASRTGSGAQPQHF.

In its sample, this clonotype was seen a few times. The rearrangement uses TRBV4-1 and TRBJ2-1, with TRBD2 matching 13 bases. Germline V gene lookup returns CDR1 MGHRA and CDR2 YSYEKL. The trim removed 5 bases at V and 9 bases at J, leaving 13 bases unmatched. There are 17 residues in the CDR3. The CDR3 loop is CASSKWPGLAGTGEQFF. For the CDR3, the DNA is TGCGCCAGCAGCAAGTGGCCGGGACTAGCGGGGACGGGTGAGCAGTTCTTC.

This clonotype occurred many times. This chain joins TRBV6-1 and TRBJ1-6; D not resolved. The germline V gene has CDR1 MNHNS and CDR2 SASEGT. Trimming shortened V by 6 bases and J by 0 bases, and 15 bases separated the two germline ends. The length of the CDR3 is 17 residues. CDR3 nucleotide sequence: TGTGCCAGCAGCACCAGTGGCGGAAGCTCCTATAATTCACCCCTCCACTTT. Translating it yields CASSTSGGSSYNSPLHF.

This clonotype was seen many times. V and J are TRBV7-6 and TRBJ2-7; TRBD1 agrees at 8 bases. The J segment lost 6 bases and the V segment lost 5 bases, leaving 9 bases of the junction unmatched. The CDR3 spans 14 residues. Germline-derived CDR1 and CDR2 are SGHVS and FNYEAQ. The CDR3 sequence is CASSPGTGGSEQYF. As DNA, the CDR3 is TGTGCCAGCAGCCCCGGGACAGGCGGATCCGAGCAGTACTTC.

Comment on this clonotype: The junction differs from germline at one of its ends, possibly a read error. This chain links TRBV11-2 with TRBJ2-7; no firm D call. Germline-derived CDR1 and CDR2 are SGHAT and FQNNGV. There are 11 residues in the CDR3. The CDR3 nucleotides are TGTGCCATCAGCTTAGTCGACGAGCAGTACTTC. Its protein product is CAISLVDEQYF. Full variable domain (missing parts from reference TRBV11-2 and TRBJ2-7): EAGVAQSPRYKIIEKRQSVAFWCNPISGHATLYWYQQILGQGPKLLIQFQNNGVVDDSQLPKDRFSAERLKGVDSTLKIQPAKLEDSAVYLCAISLVDEQYFGPGTRLTVT.

Ten or more counts support this clonotype. The V gene is TRBV12-3 or TRBV12-4, the J gene TRBJ1-2; D gene unclear. The CDR3 contains 16 residues. V was trimmed by 3 bases and J by 2 bases, leaving 16 bases between them. CDR3 nucleotide sequence: TGTGCCAGCAGTTTTAAACAGCCCGAGTACAACTATGGCTACACCTTC. Amino acid sequence: CASSFKQPEYNYGYTF.

This clonotype appeared a few times. The CDR3 nucleotides are TGCAGTGCTAGAGATCCGGGACCCCGGGGAAATGAGCAGTTCTTC. This sequence encodes CSARDPGPRGNEQFF. The genes are TRBV20-1 and TRBJ2-1; D may correspond to TRBD1 or TRBD2 (5 bases each). CDR3 length equals 15 residues. V was cut by 0 bases and J by 7 bases, with 16 bases left in between. The germline gives CDR1 DFQATT, CDR2 SNEGSKA (reference sequence).

This clonotype was counted ten times or more. This chain joins TRBV20-1 and TRBJ2-7; the D gene is possibly TRBD2 (6 bases). This CDR3 comprises 14 residues. V was trimmed by 0 bases and J by 4 bases, leaving 13 bases between them. Germline values: CDR1 DFQATT, CDR2 SNEGSKA (reference sequence). CDR3 sequence: CSARDFGSIYEQYF. CDR3 nucleotides: TGCAGTGCTAGAGATTTCGGGAGCATTTACGAGCAGTACTTC.

This clonotype appeared many times. V and J are TRBV13 and TRBJ2-7, with D unresolved. The germline V and J ends were trimmed by 5 bases and 1 base, with 9 bases remaining between them. Germline V CDR1 and CDR2: PRHDT, FYEKMQ (reference sequence). This CDR3 comprises 13 residues. The CDR3, as DNA: TGTGCCAGCAGCGTCGGACGGTCCTACGAGCAGTACTTC. The encoded protein is CASSVGRSYEQYF.

The chain combines TRBV28 with TRBJ1-2; D is undetermined. Germline assignment: CDR1 MDHEN and CDR2 SYDVKM. The CDR3 has 12 residues. V lost 6 bases and J lost 4, with 9 bases in between. The CDR3 DNA reads as TGTGCCAGCAGGCCTGGGTTCTATGGCTACACCTTC. This codes for CASRPGFYGYTF.

The table lists this clonotype with a few counts. The chain links TRBV20-1 to TRBJ2-7, with a possible D match to TRBD2 (6 bases). CDR3 size: 16 residues. Trimming removed 2 bases from V and 0 bases from J, with 17 bases in between. Germline V gene lookup returns CDR1 DFQATT and CDR2 SNEGSKA (reference sequence). In DNA, the CDR3 is TGCAGTGCTAGAAAAGCCACTAGCCCCCTCTCCTACGAGCAGTACTTC. Amino acids: CSARKATSPLSYEQYF.